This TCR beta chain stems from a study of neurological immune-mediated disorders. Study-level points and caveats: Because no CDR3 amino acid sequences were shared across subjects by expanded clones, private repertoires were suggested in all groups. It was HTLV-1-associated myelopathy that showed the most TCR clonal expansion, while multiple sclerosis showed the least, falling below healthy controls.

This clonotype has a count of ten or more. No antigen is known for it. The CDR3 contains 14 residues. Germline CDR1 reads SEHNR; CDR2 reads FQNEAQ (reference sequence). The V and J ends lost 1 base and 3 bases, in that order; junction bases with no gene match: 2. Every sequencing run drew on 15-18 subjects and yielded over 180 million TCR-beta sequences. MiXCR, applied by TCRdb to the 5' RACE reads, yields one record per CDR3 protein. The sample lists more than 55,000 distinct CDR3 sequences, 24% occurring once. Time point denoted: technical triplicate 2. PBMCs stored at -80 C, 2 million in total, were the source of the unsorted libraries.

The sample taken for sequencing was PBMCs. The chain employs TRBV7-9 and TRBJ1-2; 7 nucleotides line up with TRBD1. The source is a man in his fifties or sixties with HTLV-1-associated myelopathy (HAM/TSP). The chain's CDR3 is CASSLGGTDYGYTF. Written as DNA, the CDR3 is TGTGCCAGCAGCTTAGGCGGGACAGACTATGGCTACACCTTC.